Following are 8 T cell receptor beta chains from one sample sequenced in a study of shared clonotypes between healthy human individuals (dated by TCRdb to 2020 to 2022). The library was produced with the immunoSEQ multiplex PCR assay. TCRdb provides this immuneACCESS table in a form limited to in-frame rearrangements. Some clones are lacking; in checked studies, under half of them reflect an unresolved V gene, and why the rest are absent is not known. The sample table contains over a million clones; only one count was recorded for about 96% of them. Approximately 1% of the sample belongs to the ten largest clones. The sample consisted of naive CD4+ T cells sorted from blood. This sample's cell subset or site label indicates: CD45RA+ positively selected. The receptors were gathered from a man younger than 40 in good health.

The V call is TRBV18, the J call TRBJ2-7; weak D call: TRBD2 (5 bases). CDR3 length: 15 amino acids. CDR1 and CDR2 (germline): KGHSH, LQKENI. Trimming left V 2 bases short and J 2 bases short, with 13 bases between. The CDR3 DNA reads as TGTGCCAGCTCACCATACACACCGGGGACCTACGAGCAGTACTTC. Translation: CASSPYTPGTYEQYF. Variable domain in full (rest from reference TRBV18 and TRBJ2-7): NAGVMQNPRHLVRRRGQEARLRCSPMKGHSHVYWYRQLPEEGLKFMVYLQKENIIDESGMPKERFSAEFPKEGPSILRIQQVVRGDSAAYFCASSPYTPGTYEQYFGPGTRLTVT.

This clone was counted a single time. V gene TRBV27 combines with J gene TRBJ2-3, with 10 bases identical to TRBD1. This CDR3 comprises 16 residues. J lost 4 bases, V lost 5 bases, and 9 bases had no gene match. Germline CDR1 reads MNHEY; CDR2 reads SMNVEV (reference sequence). The CDR3 DNA reads TGTGCCAGCAGTCCCCATGGGACAGGGGTTCCAGATACGCAGTATTTT. Protein: CASSPHGTGVPDTQYF.

The rearrangement uses TRBV4-1 and TRBJ1-2; D unclear. Germline V gene lookup returns CDR1 MGHRA and CDR2 YSYEKL. The CDR3 is 16 amino acids. V shed 4 bases and J shed 4 bases, with 19 bases lying between them. The DNA for the CDR3 is TGCGCCAGCAGCCTGAGGCTCAACCGAAAGACCTATGGCTACACCTTC. It encodes CASSLRLNRKTYGYTF.

The rearrangement links TRBV6-5 to TRBJ2-5; D ambiguous. The V gene lost 0 bases and the J gene lost 1 base, with 6 bases spanning the gap. Germline V gives CDR1 MNHEY, CDR2 SVGAGI. The length of the CDR3 is 14 residues. The CDR3 protein is CASSYSIAQETQYF. In DNA form, the CDR3 reads TGTGCCAGCAGTTACTCGATAGCCCAAGAGACCCAGTACTTC.

The rearrangement joins TRBV18 to TRBJ1-5; 8 nucleotides align to TRBD1. This CDR3 has 14 residues. The V gene end was trimmed by 4 bases and the J gene end by 7 bases; junction bases not matched to a gene: 6. Germline V lookup: CDR1 KGHSH, CDR2 LQKENI. The CDR3, as DNA: TGTGCCAGCTCACGGCAGGGGGCATGGCAGCCCCAGCATTTT. Protein: CASSRQGAWQPQHF.

DNA of the CDR3: TGTGCCACCAGCAGAGAATTGGGCCTGTATGAAGCTTTCTTT. Residues: CATSRELGLYEAFF. The chain links TRBV15 to TRBJ1-1; the D is unclear. V gave up 0 bases and J gave up 7 bases, with 12 bases separating them. CDR3 size: 14 residues. Germline V CDR1 and CDR2: LNHNV, YYDKDF (reference sequence). Full variable domain (outside the CDR3, taken from reference TRBV15 and TRBJ1-1): DAMVIQNPRYQVTQFGKPVTLSCSQTLNHNVMYWYQQKSSQAPKLLFHYYDKDFNNEADTPDNFQSRRPNTSFCFLDIRSPGLGDTAMYLCATSRELGLYEAFFGQGTRLTVV.

The chain uses TRBV27 and TRBJ1-4; D uncertain. Germline-derived CDR1 and CDR2 are MNHEY and SMNVEV (reference sequence). The CDR3 is 14 residues long. V dropped 5 bases and J dropped 8 bases, with 15 bases sitting between them. CDR3: CASSPSGAREKLFF. CDR3 DNA sequence: TGTGCCAGCAGTCCATCCGGAGCGCGGGAAAAACTGTTTTTT.

The chain joins TRBV18 to TRBJ2-1; TRBD1 matches at 7 bases. V trimming: 4 bases; J trimming: 0 bases; junction bases outside the gene matches: 6. CDR3 length: 16 amino acids. CDR1 is KGHSH, CDR2 LQKENI, per germline. The CDR3 reads CASSRQGGSSYNEQFF. CDR3 in DNA: TGTGCCAGCTCACGACAGGGCGGAAGCTCCTACAATGAGCAGTTCTTC.